These T cell receptor beta chains were read from a single sample in a study of blood T cell repertoires in COVID-19. Profiled with immunoSEQ multiplex PCR; TCRdb holds only in-frame clones, not every one. The sample has 350,000 to 450,000 clones; approximately 89% are singletons. Sequencing was carried out using PBMCs or T cells enriched from blood (not recorded which). All receptors derive from a woman younger than 45 who had recovered from COVID-19. CDR3s include the opening cysteine and the closing phenylalanine or tryptophan. Each record gives: clone size, D gene, J gene, V gene, CDR3 DNA, CDR3 protein. D genes are given only for firm matches. Rows give clone size only sometimes, using once, few, many, or a class for an expanded clone.

clone_size: NA; d_call: NA; j_call: TRBJ2-3; v_call: TRBV12-3/TRBV12-4; cdr3_nt: TGTGCCAGCAGTTTAATACTCACAGATACGCAGTATTTT; cdr3_aa: CASSLILTDTQYF
clone_size: NA; d_call: NA; j_call: TRBJ2-3; v_call: TRBV28; cdr3_nt: TGTGCCAGCAGCCCTAGGGCAGGGAGGTCCACAGATACGCAGTATTTT; cdr3_aa: CASSPRAGRSTDTQYF
clone_size: once; d_call: TRBD1; j_call: TRBJ2-2; v_call: TRBV6-5; cdr3_nt: TGTGCCAGCAGTTCTCCGGGACAGGGGGTAACCGGGGAGCTGTTTTTT; cdr3_aa: CASSSPGQGVTGELFF
clone_size: NA; d_call: TRBD1; j_call: TRBJ1-1; v_call: TRBV9; cdr3_nt: TGTGCCAGCAGCGCGGGACAGGGGCAGGCTGAAGCTTTCTTT; cdr3_aa: CASSAGQGQAEAFF
clone_size: NA; d_call: TRBD1; j_call: TRBJ1-2; v_call: TRBV10-3; cdr3_nt: TGTGCCATCAGTGAGAAGACAGGGGCCCCTACAGCTAACTATGGCTACACCTTC; cdr3_aa: CAISEKTGAPTANYGYTF
clone_size: NA; d_call: NA; j_call: TRBJ1-1; v_call: TRBV2; cdr3_nt: TGTGCCAGCCTACCCCAGGTTTTGGTGCAGAACACTGAAGCTTTCTTT; cdr3_aa: CASLPQVLVQNTEAFF
clone_size: NA; d_call: NA; j_call: TRBJ2-7; v_call: TRBV27; cdr3_nt: TGTGCCAGCAGTCCCCCGGGACACGGCTACGAGCAGTACTTC; cdr3_aa: CASSPPGHGYEQYF
clone_size: once; d_call: NA; j_call: TRBJ1-3; v_call: TRBV6-5; cdr3_nt: TGTGCCACCCGGGAACAGTTAGCCTCTGGAAACACCATATATTTT; cdr3_aa: CATREQLASGNTIYF
clone_size: NA; d_call: NA; j_call: TRBJ2-3; v_call: TRBV27; cdr3_nt: TGTGCCAGCAGTTTGCGACTAGTGGGGGAACGCGCAGATACGCAGTATTTT; cdr3_aa: CASSLRLVGERADTQYF
clone_size: NA; d_call: TRBD1; j_call: TRBJ1-4; v_call: TRBV7-9; cdr3_nt: TGTGCCAGCAGCGCAGGGACAGGGAATGAAAAACTGTTTTTT; cdr3_aa: CASSAGTGNEKLFF
clone_size: NA; d_call: NA; j_call: TRBJ2-1; v_call: TRBV2; cdr3_nt: TGTGCCAGCAGTGGGGGCCCACCCCCCACCAATGAGCAGTTCTTC; cdr3_aa: CASSGGPPPTNEQFF
clone_size: NA; d_call: NA; j_call: TRBJ1-4; v_call: TRBV11-2; cdr3_nt: TGTGCCAGCAGCTTGGGGGCCTTGAATGAAAAACTGTTTTTT; cdr3_aa: CASSLGALNEKLFF
clone_size: NA; d_call: NA; j_call: TRBJ2-2; v_call: TRBV9; cdr3_nt: TGTGCCAGCAGCGGGGACTCCGGGGAGCTGTTTTTT; cdr3_aa: CASSGDSGELFF
clone_size: NA; d_call: TRBD2; j_call: TRBJ2-2; v_call: TRBV18; cdr3_nt: TGTGCCACCCAGCGGGGGGTCAACACCGGGGAGCTGTTTTTT; cdr3_aa: CATQRGVNTGELFF
clone_size: NA; d_call: NA; j_call: TRBJ2-7; v_call: TRBV4-2; cdr3_nt: TGTGCCAGCAGCCAACTTTTTCGGGACTCTTACGAGCAGTACTTC; cdr3_aa: CASSQLFRDSYEQYF
clone_size: NA; d_call: TRBD2; j_call: TRBJ2-1; v_call: TRBV12-5; cdr3_nt: TGTGCTAGTGGTATCGGGGGGTCTGAGCAGTTCTTC; cdr3_aa: CASGIGGSEQFF
clone_size: once; d_call: NA; j_call: TRBJ2-7; v_call: TRBV27; cdr3_nt: TGTGCCAGCAGTCGATCGGTAGGAGGGCAAAACGAGCAGTACTTC; cdr3_aa: CASSRSVGGQNEQYF
clone_size: NA; d_call: TRBD1; j_call: TRBJ2-4; v_call: TRBV7-2; cdr3_nt: TGTGCCAGCAGCCCTTTAGGTAGACAGGGGGGACGGAACATTCAGTACTTC; cdr3_aa: CASSPLGRQGGRNIQYF
clone_size: NA; d_call: TRBD1; j_call: TRBJ2-3; v_call: TRBV7-3; cdr3_nt: TGTGCCAGCAGCAGGGGGGACAGGGGTATCACAGATACGCAGTATTTT; cdr3_aa: CASSRGDRGITDTQYF
clone_size: NA; d_call: NA; j_call: TRBJ2-7; v_call: TRBV6-5; cdr3_nt: TGTGCCAGCAGTTACGACCAGGGGCCCGACTACGAGCAGTACTTC; cdr3_aa: CASSYDQGPDYEQYF
clone_size: NA; d_call: NA; j_call: TRBJ1-3; v_call: TRBV30; cdr3_nt: TGTGCCTGGAGTGATAATTCAGGGTCTGGAAACACCATATATTTT; cdr3_aa: CAWSDNSGSGNTIYF
clone_size: NA; d_call: NA; j_call: TRBJ1-2; v_call: TRBV5-1; cdr3_nt: TGCGCCAGCAGCTTGGTGTCCAGACTAAAAAGGGATGGCTACACCTTC; cdr3_aa: CASSLVSRLKRDGYTF
clone_size: NA; d_call: TRBD2; j_call: TRBJ2-1; v_call: TRBV5-1; cdr3_nt: TGCGCCAGCAGCTCTCGCCCCCCACAACTAGCGGATAATTACAATGAGCAGTTCTTC; cdr3_aa: CASSSRPPQLADNYNEQFF
clone_size: NA; d_call: TRBD1; j_call: TRBJ2-1; v_call: TRBV6-2/TRBV6-3; cdr3_nt: TGTGCCAGCAGTTACAGGGGGCGGACGTACAATGAGCAGTTCTTC; cdr3_aa: CASSYRGRTYNEQFF
clone_size: NA; d_call: NA; j_call: TRBJ2-3; v_call: TRBV12-3/TRBV12-4; cdr3_nt: TGTGCCAGCAGTTTAAACCAGGAAGATACGCAGTATTTT; cdr3_aa: CASSLNQEDTQYF
clone_size: NA; d_call: NA; j_call: TRBJ2-2; v_call: TRBV6-6; cdr3_nt: TGTGCCAGCACCTCCACCGGGGAGCTGTTTTTT; cdr3_aa: CASTSTGELFF
clone_size: NA; d_call: NA; j_call: TRBJ1-6; v_call: TRBV18; cdr3_nt: TGTGCCAGCTCACCATTTTCGAGGGATAATTCACCCCTCCACTTT; cdr3_aa: CASSPFSRDNSPLHF
clone_size: NA; d_call: NA; j_call: TRBJ2-7; v_call: TRBV29-1; cdr3_nt: TGCAGCGTTCCGTTGGGGACATACGAGCAGTACTTC; cdr3_aa: CSVPLGTYEQYF
clone_size: NA; d_call: TRBD2; j_call: TRBJ2-2; v_call: TRBV7-7; cdr3_nt: TGTGCCAGCAGCCCACAACTAGCGGGAGGGCCATCTGACACCGGGGAGCTGTTTTTT; cdr3_aa: CASSPQLAGGPSDTGELFF
clone_size: few; d_call: TRBD1; j_call: TRBJ2-1; v_call: TRBV19; cdr3_nt: TGTGCCAGTAGTCCCCGGACAGGGGCGTCAATCAATGAGCAGTTCTTC; cdr3_aa: CASSPRTGASINEQFF
clone_size: NA; d_call: NA; j_call: TRBJ1-6; v_call: TRBV5-1; cdr3_nt: TGCGCCAGCAGCGGCACAGGGATTTTACCGCAATCACCCCTCCACTTT; cdr3_aa: CASSGTGILPQSPLHF
clone_size: NA; d_call: NA; j_call: TRBJ2-5; v_call: TRBV7-9; cdr3_nt: TGTGCCAGCAGCCCCTCCGGGAGCGGGCCAGAGACCCAGTACTTC; cdr3_aa: CASSPSGSGPETQYF
clone_size: NA; d_call: TRBD2; j_call: TRBJ2-1; v_call: TRBV18; cdr3_nt: TGTGCCAGCTCCCAGAGACTAGCGGGGGCCCTATACAATGAGCAGTTCTTC; cdr3_aa: CASSQRLAGALYNEQFF
clone_size: NA; d_call: TRBD2; j_call: TRBJ2-3; v_call: TRBV7-9; cdr3_nt: TGTGCCAGCAGCACCCTACTAGCGGGGGGTGCCTCAGATACGCAGTATTTT; cdr3_aa: CASSTLLAGGASDTQYF
clone_size: NA; d_call: NA; j_call: TRBJ2-3; v_call: TRBV7-9; cdr3_nt: TGTGCCAGCAGCGGCCATCTAGCACGTAGCACAGATACGCAGTATTTT; cdr3_aa: CASSGHLARSTDTQYF
clone_size: NA; d_call: TRBD1; j_call: TRBJ1-2; v_call: TRBV30; cdr3_nt: TGTGCCTGGAAGGTTGGGGGGACAGGGGGCTACACCTTC; cdr3_aa: CAWKVGGTGGYTF
clone_size: NA; d_call: NA; j_call: TRBJ2-5; v_call: TRBV5-6; cdr3_nt: TGTGCCAGCAGCTTGGTGATTACTACTGGGGAGACCCAGTACTTC; cdr3_aa: CASSLVITTGETQYF
clone_size: NA; d_call: NA; j_call: TRBJ1-1; v_call: TRBV3-1/TRBV3-2; cdr3_nt: TGTGCCAGCAGCCAAGAGTGGGCACAGGCGGGGAGCACTGAAGCTTTCTTT; cdr3_aa: CASSQEWAQAGSTEAFF
clone_size: NA; d_call: NA; j_call: TRBJ1-6; v_call: TRBV30; cdr3_nt: TGTGCCTGGAGTGGACTGGAGTATAATTCACCCCTCCACTTT; cdr3_aa: CAWSGLEYNSPLHF
clone_size: NA; d_call: NA; j_call: TRBJ1-2; v_call: TRBV10-3; cdr3_nt: TGTGCCATCAGCGGGGGGCAGAACTATGGCTACACCTTC; cdr3_aa: CAISGGQNYGYTF
clone_size: NA; d_call: TRBD1; j_call: TRBJ1-6; v_call: TRBV9; cdr3_nt: TGTGCCAGCAGCGAGGGACAGGGAAGTTCACCCCTCCACTTT; cdr3_aa: CASSEGQGSSPLHF
clone_size: NA; d_call: NA; j_call: TRBJ1-1; v_call: TRBV28; cdr3_nt: TGTGCCAGCGGGCGGGTCTTGAACACTGAAGCTTTCTTT; cdr3_aa: CASGRVLNTEAFF
clone_size: NA; d_call: NA; j_call: TRBJ1-2; v_call: TRBV28; cdr3_nt: TGTGCCAGCAGTCGGGGAGGCCCTTCCTATGGCTACACCTTC; cdr3_aa: CASSRGGPSYGYTF
clone_size: NA; d_call: TRBD1; j_call: TRBJ1-1; v_call: TRBV19; cdr3_nt: TGTGCCAGTAGCCCACAGGGGCTTGCTGAAGCTTTCTTT; cdr3_aa: CASSPQGLAEAFF
clone_size: NA; d_call: TRBD2; j_call: TRBJ2-7; v_call: TRBV19; cdr3_nt: TGTGCCAGTAGTGCGGGAGCCCGGGTAAACGAGCAGTACTTC; cdr3_aa: CASSAGARVNEQYF